Listed below are T cell receptor beta chains from one sample, sequenced in a study of blood T cell repertoires in COVID-19. Profiled with immunoSEQ multiplex PCR; TCRdb holds only in-frame clones, not every one. The table lists some 57,000 clones, 75% to 95% of them singletons. Sequences were obtained from peripheral blood. The receptors come from a man between 50 and 59 years old with active COVID-19. CDR3s leave out the opening cysteine and the closing phenylalanine or tryptophan. Fields, in order: CDR3 length, J gene, V gene, CDR3 protein.

13	TRBJ1-2	TRBV6-4	ASSQGQGFNYGYT
12	TRBJ1-6	TRBV2	ASRVQGDNSPLH
11	TRBJ2-5	TRBV30	AWRVPGLDTQY
14	TRBJ2-3	TRBV7-9	ASSDVTSGSADTQY
12	TRBJ1-3	TRBV20-1	SASFGGSGNTIY
11	TRBJ2-1	TRBV7-9	ASIEGGYNEQF
15	TRBJ2-1	TRBV7-6	ASSSQGTSGRKREQF
11	TRBJ1-2	TRBV5-6	ASSLWTVYGYT
15	TRBJ2-3	TRBV19	ASSIKSGGYRTDTQY
13	TRBJ2-3	TRBV20-1	SASVAPSAQIRQY
14	TRBJ1-1	TRBV10-2	ASRPATGRTNTEAF
10	TRBJ2-1	TRBV29-1	SVGWVEAEQF
10	TRBJ1-5	TRBV30	AWSAGRRPQH
12	TRBJ2-7	TRBV6-5	ASRVTSGPYEQY
13	TRBJ1-6	TRBV5-4	ASSAEPGQQSPLH
11	TRBJ2-1	TRBV19	ASNKQGSHEQF
11	TRBJ1-2	TRBV5-4	ASSSGDLYGYT
12	TRBJ1-4	TRBV7-9	ASSLASLNEKLF
12	TRBJ2-7	TRBV10-3	ATGTSGSSNEQY
14	TRBJ1-1	TRBV6-5	ASSYTLTGGGTEAF
14	TRBJ1-1	TRBV18	ASSPVLRGVNTEAF
10	TRBJ1-2	TRBV10-3	AISESAVGYT
11	TRBJ2-4	TRBV10-2	ASSESRAGGQY
13	TRBJ2-3	TRBV7-9	ASSRVQGSTDTQY
13	TRBJ1-1	TRBV3-1/TRBV3-2	ASSQVPRMNTEAF
14	TRBJ2-6	TRBV5-1	ASSSPLAGGANVLT
13	TRBJ2-7	TRBV6-5	ASSYGGGSTSEQY
13	TRBJ2-1	TRBV30	AWRGGTSGYNEQF
11	TRBJ2-1	TRBV16	ASSQLGVDEQF
11	TRBJ1-2	TRBV7-2	ASSLRGRGGYT
14	TRBJ1-3	TRBV3-1/TRBV3-2	ASSQAQSGSGNTIY
13	TRBJ1-2	TRBV7-9	ASSRSLGGVTGYT
12	TRBJ2-7	TRBV29-1	SAVGLAGAYEQY
11	TRBJ1-1	TRBV29-1	SSRTGEYTEAF